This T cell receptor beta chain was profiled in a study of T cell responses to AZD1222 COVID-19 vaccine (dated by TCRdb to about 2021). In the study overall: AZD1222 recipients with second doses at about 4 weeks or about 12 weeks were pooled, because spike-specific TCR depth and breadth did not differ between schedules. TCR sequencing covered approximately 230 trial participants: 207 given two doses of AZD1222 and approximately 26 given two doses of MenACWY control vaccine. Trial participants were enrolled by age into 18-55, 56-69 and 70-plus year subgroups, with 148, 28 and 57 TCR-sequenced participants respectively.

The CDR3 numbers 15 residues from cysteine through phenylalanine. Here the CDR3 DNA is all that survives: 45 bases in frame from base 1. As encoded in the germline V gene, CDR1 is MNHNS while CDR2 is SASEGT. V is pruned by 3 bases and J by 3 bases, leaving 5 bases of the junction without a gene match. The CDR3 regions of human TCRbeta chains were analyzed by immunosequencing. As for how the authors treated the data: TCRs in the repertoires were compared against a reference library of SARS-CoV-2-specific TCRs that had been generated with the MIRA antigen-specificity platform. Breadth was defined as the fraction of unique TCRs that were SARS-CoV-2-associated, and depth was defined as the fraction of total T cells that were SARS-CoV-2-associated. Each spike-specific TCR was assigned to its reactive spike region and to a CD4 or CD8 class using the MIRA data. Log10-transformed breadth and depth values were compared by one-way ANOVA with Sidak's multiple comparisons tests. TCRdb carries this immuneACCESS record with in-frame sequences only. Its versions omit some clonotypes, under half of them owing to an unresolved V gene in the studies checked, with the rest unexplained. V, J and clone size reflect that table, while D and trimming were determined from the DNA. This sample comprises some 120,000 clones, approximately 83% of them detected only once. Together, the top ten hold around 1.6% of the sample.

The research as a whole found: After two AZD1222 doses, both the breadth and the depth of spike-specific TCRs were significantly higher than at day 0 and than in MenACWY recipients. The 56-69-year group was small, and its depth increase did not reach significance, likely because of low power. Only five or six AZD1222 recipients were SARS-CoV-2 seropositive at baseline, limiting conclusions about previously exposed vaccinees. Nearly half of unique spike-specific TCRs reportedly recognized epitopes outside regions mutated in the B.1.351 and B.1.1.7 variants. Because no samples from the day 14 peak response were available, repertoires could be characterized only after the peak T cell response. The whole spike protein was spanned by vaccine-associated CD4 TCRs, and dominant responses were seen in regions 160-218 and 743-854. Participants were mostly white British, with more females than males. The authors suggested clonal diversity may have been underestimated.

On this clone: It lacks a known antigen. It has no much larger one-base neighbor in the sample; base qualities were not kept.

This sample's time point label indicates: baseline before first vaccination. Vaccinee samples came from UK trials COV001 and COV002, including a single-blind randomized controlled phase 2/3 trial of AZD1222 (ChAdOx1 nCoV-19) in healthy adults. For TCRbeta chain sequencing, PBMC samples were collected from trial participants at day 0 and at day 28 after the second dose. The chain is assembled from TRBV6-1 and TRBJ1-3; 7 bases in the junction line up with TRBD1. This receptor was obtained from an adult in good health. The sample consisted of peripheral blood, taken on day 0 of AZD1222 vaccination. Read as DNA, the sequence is TGTGCCAGCAGTGATTTCACAGGGGATGGAAACACCATATATTTT. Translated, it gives CASSDFTGDGNTIYF.